This TCR beta chain was sequenced during a study of T-cell reconstitution after alpha-beta-depleted transplantation in children. Study results and limitations: Diversity and T-cell counts at one year after transplant derived mostly from new T cells. Surviving recipient cells, namely T cells and thymic progenitors, were the source of high day-60 TCRbeta diversity in some patients. Reported findings indicate that, about two months after transplant, alpha-beta T cells came from several hundred expanded clones, which were derived from non-depleted graft cells.

The library targeted TCRbeta and was prepared with unique molecular identifiers. In TCRdb, the PCR reads were re-called with MiXCR into one record per CDR3 protein. In the table there are 800,000 to 1,000,000 distinct CDR3 sequences, about 29% of which are singletons. V lost 3 bases, J lost 2 bases, and 6 bases stayed unmatched. This CDR3 spans 15 amino acids. On this clonotype: Its antigen is as yet unknown.

This rearrangement joins TRBV12-3 or TRBV12-4 to TRBJ2-7, with TRBD2 identical over 8 bases. Source: PBMCs, mostly from graft donor cells, taken 360 days after TCRalphabeta/CD19-depleted stem cell transplant. The clonotype comes from a boy younger than two who had a stem cell transplant for SCID, so the T cells may come from the graft donor. CDR3 bases: TGTGCCAGCAGTTTCGGCGGGGGGATTCCCTACGAGCAGTACTTC. As protein: CASSFGGGIPYEQYF.